One T cell receptor (beta chain) is described in this entry. As yet, its antigen is unknown. Produced via immunoSEQ multiplex PCR; TCRdb's table is partial and in-frame only. The profile shows some 70,000 clones, about 89% of them singletons. This entry is derived from a study of cytomegalovirus exposure and HLA in healthy donors. Background on the study: It was reported in a later analysis that the 100 to 150 validation repertoires used the same platform as the approximately 670 first-cohort repertoires.

The germline CDR1 and CDR2 sequences are LGHNA and YSLEER. V was cut by 0 bases and J by 4 bases, with 9 bases left in between. The CDR3 totals 14 residues. Findings and caveats of the study: In vitro data verified a few CMV-associated chains as specific for CMV antigens. Cytomegalovirus status was reportedly diagnosed by the classifier with high sensitivity and specificity.

The rearrangement joins TRBV4-3 to TRBJ1-1, with D tentatively TRBD1 (6 bases). The sample was PBMCs. The sequence was obtained from a young woman in good health and CMV-seronegative. DNA for the CDR3: TGCGCCAGCAGCCAAGATCGGACAGTCACTGAAGCTTTCTTT. It encodes CASSQDRTVTEAFF.